This TCR beta chain stems from a study of blood T cell repertoires in COVID-19 (dated by TCRdb to 2018 to 2020). Some background on the complete study: Samples from collaborators originated in the United States, Italy and Spain and spanned both the acute and convalescent phases of COVID-19. The samples were drawn from two sources: the first 160 participants of the ongoing ImmuneRACE study, and 1,254 subjects contributed by 6 global collaborators. The prospective study material was composed of cDNA or gDNA derived from T cells, B-cell-depleted T cells, or PBMCs. Nearly every sample came with metadata listing a de-identified subject ID, COVID-19 status, age in years and sex. The repertoires were released in a freely available public database meant as a resource for research on the immune response to SARS-CoV-2. Where available, HLA class I and class II types were taken from metadata supplied by the sample provider and were not determined by assay-based typing. Subjects who had been exposed to COVID-19, were actively infected with it, or had recovered from it provided the deeply sampled blood TCRbeta repertoires that made up the dataset.

As concerns this clone: Its antigen has not been determined. The record has no base qualities; no much larger clone is one base away.

The immunoSEQ Assay, a bias-controlled multiplex PCR, was used to amplify TCRbeta CDR3 regions from genomic DNA. Under the source paper's analysis protocol: The number of nucleated cells in each sample was estimated from the amplification of reference gene primers within the assay. Sequence reads were collapsed and filtered to measure the absolute abundance of every unique TCRbeta CDR3 rearrangement. For each sample, productive Simpson clonality was calculated as the square root of Simpson's diversity index over productive rearrangements. Drawn from immuneACCESS, this table holds only the in-frame rearrangements with V and J called that TCRdb kept. Clones are partly lost; checked studies trace under half to an unresolved V gene and leave the rest unexplained. V, J and clone size reflect that table, while D and trimming were determined from the DNA. This sample gives 200,000 to 250,000 clones in total; roughly 90% of them show up just once. 2.5% to 3% of the sample is in the top ten clones.

Enrolling through a virtual design, the prospective study's participants ranged in age from roughly 18 to 89 years and lived across roughly 24 United States geographic areas. To assign participants to cohorts, the prospective study relied on clinical history that participants themselves reported in a screening survey and a study questionnaire. For ImmuneRACE Cohort 3, a participant was defined as recovered based on two consecutive negative NP/OP PCR tests, clearance by a healthcare professional, or resolution of symptoms. Each participant in the prospective study had whole blood, serum and a nasopharyngeal or oropharyngeal swab collected by mobile phlebotomists. Additional blood draws and questionnaires over an approximately 2-month period could optionally be provided by prospective study participants. Before DNA extraction, blood samples from the prospective study were shipped at room temperature or frozen.

Study-level results and caveats: Clinical and demographic metadata were provided uncurated, with the amount varying by source and participant.

The receptor was isolated from a woman aged 25 to 45 who had recovered from COVID-19. Material for sequencing was PBMCs or T cells enriched from blood (not recorded which).

Read as DNA, the sequence is TGTGCCATCAGGGCACAGGCTGACTCTGGAAACACCATATATTTT. The resulting protein is CAIRAQADSGNTIYF. This sequence uses TRBV10-3 and TRBJ1-3, and the D gene may be TRBD1, 5 bases matching. Its CDR3 holds 15 amino acids, cysteine through phenylalanine. Only the CDR3 DNA stays, 45 bases, in frame from base 1. V loses 6 bases of germline sequence and J loses 0 bases, and the interval between the two ends is 12 bases. The CDR1 and CDR2 encoded by the germline V gene are ENHRY and SYGVKD.